This T cell receptor (beta chain) was sequenced in a study of blood T cell repertoires in COVID-19. During active infection, Seattle patients enrolled and were then monitored through disease. Study processing details: Amplification of reference gene primers provided the estimated nucleated cell counts. Method: immunoSEQ multiplex PCR; TCRdb's copy keeps in-frame clones and lacks some. V, J and clone size are taken as reported in that table, and D and trimming were inferred from the DNA itself. This sample yields under 200,000 clones, of which roughly nine tenths are seen a single time; 11% belongs to the top ten. The CDR3 consists of 12 residues. Germline V gene lookup returns CDR1 MNHNS and CDR2 SASEGT. J was trimmed by 8 bases and V by 3 bases; bases with no gene match: 2.

The sample comprised peripheral blood. The clonotype comes from a woman between 55 and 75 years old with COVID-19, enrolled during active disease. This chain connects TRBV6-1 to TRBJ1-2; 8 positions match TRBD1. The CDR3: CASSDRQGGYTF. CDR3 coding DNA: TGTGCCAGCAGTGACCGACAGGGGGGCTACACCTTC.